The entry below describes one TCR beta chain. These data belong to a study of T cell responses to AZD1222 COVID-19 vaccine. The table came from immunoSEQ multiplex PCR; TCRdb's copy has only in-frame clones and leaves some out. This table holds 150,000 to 250,000 clones, approximately 90% found once. The sample consisted of peripheral blood, taken 28 days after the second AZD1222 dose. The TCR comes from an adult who received the AZD1222 COVID-19 vaccine.

The CDR3 sequence: CASRDALRGNTIYF. CDR3 in DNA: TGCGCCAGCAGAGACGCCCTCAGAGGAAACACCATATATTTT. The V call is TRBV10-2, the J call TRBJ1-3, with D unclear. Germline V CDR1 and CDR2: WSHSY, SAAADI. The CDR3 spans 14 residues. V was pared by 6 bases and J by 4 bases, with 13 bases between.